A single sample is the source of the 16 T cell receptor beta chains below, sequenced in a study of cytomegalovirus exposure and HLA in healthy donors. The protocol was immunoSEQ multiplex PCR, while the TCRdb copy is restricted to in-frame clones and leaves out a portion. The table has tens of thousands of clones, roughly 96% seen once. Sequenced material: PBMCs. These receptors came from a man aged 18 to 30 in good health and CMV-seronegative.

The genes are TRBV4-1 and TRBJ2-7, with TRBD1 matching 8 bases. The germline V gene encodes CDR1 MGHRA and CDR2 YSYEKL. V trimming: 0 bases; J trimming: 1 base; junction bases outside the gene matches: 8. CDR3 length: 17 amino acids. CDR3 region: CASSQDFGTGGSYEQYF. The CDR3 coding sequence is TGCGCCAGCAGCCAAGATTTTGGTACAGGGGGATCCTACGAGCAGTACTTC.

CDR3 protein: CSVPFAFGAFF. The CDR3 region has the DNA TGCAGTGTCCCCTTCGCCTTCGGGGCTTTCTTT. This chain uses TRBV20-1 with TRBJ1-1; unclear D gene. The germline V and J ends were trimmed by 7 bases and 11 bases, with 17 bases remaining between them. CDR3 size: 11 residues. Germline assignment: CDR1 DFQATT and CDR2 SNEGSKA (reference sequence).

V and J are TRBV30 and TRBJ1-5; D is uncertain. The germline V gene encodes CDR1 GTSNPN and CDR2 SVGIG (reference sequence). The CDR3 length is 15 residues. V gave up 1 base and J gave up 0 bases, with 10 bases separating them. This chain's CDR3 is CAWSGRAYSNQPQHF. DNA of the CDR3: TGTGCCTGGAGTGGGAGGGCTTATAGCAATCAGCCCCAGCATTTT. Supplemented by reference TRBV30 and TRBJ1-5, the full variable domain reads SQTIHQWPATLVQPVGSPLSLECTVEGTSNPNLYWYRQAAGRGLQLLFYSVGIGQISSEVPQNLSASRPQDRQFILSSKKLLLSDSGFYLCAWSGRAYSNQPQHFGDGTRLSIL.

This rearrangement joins TRBV7-6 to TRBJ2-2, with TRBD2 matching 8 bases. This CDR3 is 15 amino acids long. Germline V gene sequence: CDR1 SGHVS, CDR2 FNYEAQ. V shed 1 base and J 6 bases; nucleotides not matched to a gene: 4. The CDR3 protein is CASSLGSGIAGELFF. The DNA of the CDR3 is TGTGCCAGCAGCTTAGGTAGCGGGATTGCCGGGGAGCTGTTTTTT.

This chain uses TRBV19 with TRBJ2-1, with D uncertain. Germline loops: CDR1 LNHDA, CDR2 SQIVND (reference sequence). V was clipped by 6 bases and J by 4 bases, with 19 bases between them. The CDR3 length is 16 residues. Here the CDR3 reads CASSPREALRYNEQFF. DNA of the CDR3: TGTGCCAGTAGCCCCCGAGAGGCCCTGAGATACAATGAGCAGTTCTTC.

The chain links TRBV6-6 to TRBJ2-7, with 9 positions matching TRBD1. Germline V gene lookup returns CDR1 MNHNY and CDR2 SVGAGI (reference sequence). The CDR3 length is 15 residues. V was clipped by 6 bases and J by 4 bases; unmatched bases: 10. The CDR3, as DNA: TGTGCCAGCAGGGGGGGACAGGGCCCTACTTACGAGCAGTACTTC. It is translated as CASRGGQGPTYEQYF.

V gene TRBV21-1 combines with J gene TRBJ1-2. TRBV21-1 is designated a pseudogene. CDR3 length: 17 amino acids. CDR3 amino acids: CASTIYDPGPPTRGYTF. The CDR3 region has the DNA TGTGCCAGCACAATCTACGACCCGGGACCGCCGACTAGGGGCTACACCTTC.

This clone was recorded only once. The chain links TRBV18 to TRBJ2-3, with D perhaps TRBD2 (6 bases). This CDR3 spans 13 amino acids. Germline V lookup: CDR1 KGHSH, CDR2 LQKENI. V dropped 3 bases and J dropped 4 bases, with 8 bases sitting between them. CDR3 loop: CASSPGGSDTQYF. The CDR3 nucleotides are TGTGCCAGCTCACCGGGGGGTTCAGATACGCAGTATTTT. Based on the CDR3 plus reference TRBV18 and TRBJ2-3, the full variable domain is NAGVMQNPRHLVRRRGQEARLRCSPMKGHSHVYWYRQLPEEGLKFMVYLQKENIIDESGMPKERFSAEFPKEGPSILRIQQVVRGDSAAYFCASSPGGSDTQYFGPGTRLTVL.

CDR3 in amino acids: CASSVEGQSNTGELFF. CDR3 bases: TGTGCCAGCAGCGTAGAGGGACAGTCGAACACCGGGGAGCTGTTTTTT. The J gene is TRBJ2-2, the V gene TRBV9; 7 bases map to TRBD1. The V segment lost 0 bases and the J segment 0 bases; nucleotides outside the gene matches: 2. Germline V gene lookup returns CDR1 SGDLS and CDR2 YYNGEE. This CDR3 is built from 16 residues. Using reference TRBV9 and TRBJ2-2 for the parts outside the CDR3, the full variable domain is DSGVTQTPKHLITATGQRVTLRCSPRSGDLSVYWYQQSLDQGLQFLIQYYNGEERAKGNILERFSAQQFPDLHSELNLSSLELGDSALYFCASSVEGQSNTGELFFGEGSRLTVL.

This clone was observed a single time. This chain uses TRBV29-1 with TRBJ1-2; 7 bases are a match to TRBD1. Germline CDR1 reads SQVTM; CDR2 reads ANQGSEA. The CDR3 loop spans 13 amino acids. J gave up 3 bases and V 6 bases, and 7 bases lay outside the gene matches. CDR3 sequence: CSVGRGFDYGYTF. In DNA, the CDR3 is TGCAGCGTGGGCAGGGGGTTTGACTATGGCTACACCTTC.

The genes are TRBV2 and TRBJ2-5; 7 bases align to TRBD2. The V gene end was trimmed by 2 bases and the J gene end by 2 bases; junction bases not matched to a gene: 5. The CDR3 runs to 15 residues. Germline CDR1 reads SNHLY; CDR2 reads FYNNEI. CDR3 region: CASSESLAVQETQYF. The DNA for the CDR3 is TGTGCCAGCAGTGAATCCCTAGCGGTACAAGAGACCCAGTACTTC.

The gene calls are TRBV27 and TRBJ2-7; TRBD1 matches at 10 bases. V lost 4 bases, J lost 7 bases, and 10 bases stayed unmatched. There are 15 residues in the CDR3. The germline V gene encodes CDR1 MNHEY and CDR2 SMNVEV (reference sequence). The CDR3 loop is CASSSPGQGVTEQYF. The CDR3 DNA reads as TGTGCCAGCAGTTCCCCAGGACAGGGGGTTACGGAGCAGTACTTC.

The CDR3 loop is CASSVGHFNTEAFF. Written as DNA, the CDR3 is TGCGCCAGCAGCGTAGGACACTTTAACACTGAAGCTTTCTTT. The rearrangement joins TRBV5-1 to TRBJ1-1, with D possibly matching TRBD1 (5 bases). Germline lookup yields CDR1 SGHRS and CDR2 YFSETQ. The CDR3 covers 14 residues. V lost 4 bases to trimming and J lost 2 bases, with 12 bases between them.

This clone has only one observation. The chain joins TRBV11-3 to TRBJ1-3; D perhaps matches TRBD1 (6 bases). CDR3 length equals 14 residues. The germline V and J ends were trimmed by 5 bases and 2 bases, with 10 bases remaining between them. Germline V CDR1 and CDR2: SGHNT, YENEEA. DNA for the CDR3: TGTGCCAGCAGCCGCGGGGGCGCTGGAAACACCATATATTTT. Translating gives CASSRGGAGNTIYF.

The V gene is TRBV2, the J gene TRBJ1-5, with TRBD1 as a possible D gene (6 bases). Germline values: CDR1 SNHLY, CDR2 FYNNEI. Trimming pared 2 bases from V and 7 bases from J, leaving 12 bases between. The CDR3 sequence is 14 residues long. CDR3 DNA sequence: TGTGCCAGCAGTGAAAGGGCAGGGGAACAGCCCCAGCATTTT. The encoded protein is CASSERAGEQPQHF.

The chain is built from TRBV6-5 and TRBJ1-2; 10 nucleotides align to TRBD1. CDR1 MNHEY and CDR2 SVGAGI come from the germline V gene. CDR3 size: 14 residues. J gave up 4 bases and V 6 bases, and 5 bases lay outside the gene matches. The CDR3 DNA reads as TGTGCCAGCAGCCCCGGGACAGGGGCCTATGGCTACACCTTC. This sequence encodes CASSPGTGAYGYTF.